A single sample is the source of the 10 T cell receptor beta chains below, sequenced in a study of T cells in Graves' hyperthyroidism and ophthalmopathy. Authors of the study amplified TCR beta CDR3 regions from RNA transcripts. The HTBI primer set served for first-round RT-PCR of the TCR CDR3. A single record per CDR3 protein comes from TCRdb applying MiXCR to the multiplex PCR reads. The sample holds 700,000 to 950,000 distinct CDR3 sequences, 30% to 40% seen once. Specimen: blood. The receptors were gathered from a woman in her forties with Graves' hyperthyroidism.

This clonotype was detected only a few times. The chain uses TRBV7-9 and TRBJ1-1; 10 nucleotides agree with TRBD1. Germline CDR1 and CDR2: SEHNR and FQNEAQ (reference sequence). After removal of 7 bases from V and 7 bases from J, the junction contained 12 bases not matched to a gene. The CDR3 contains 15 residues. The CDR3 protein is CASTPLGQGVGEAFF. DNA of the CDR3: TGTGCCAGCACCCCACTCGGACAGGGGGTAGGTGAAGCTTTCTTT.

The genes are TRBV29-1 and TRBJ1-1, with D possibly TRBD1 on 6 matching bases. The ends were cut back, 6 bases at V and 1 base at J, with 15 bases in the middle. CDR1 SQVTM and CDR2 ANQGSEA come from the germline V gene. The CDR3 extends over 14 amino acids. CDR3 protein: CSVWTVNSNTEAFF. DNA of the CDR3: TGCAGCGTATGGACAGTCAATTCGAACACTGAAGCTTTCTTT.

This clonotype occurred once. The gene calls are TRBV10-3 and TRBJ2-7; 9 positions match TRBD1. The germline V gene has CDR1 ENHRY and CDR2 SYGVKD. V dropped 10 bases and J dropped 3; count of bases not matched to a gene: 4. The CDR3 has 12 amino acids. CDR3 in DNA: TGTGCCACTACGGGACAGGGCTACGAGCAGTACTTC. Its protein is CATTGQGYEQYF.

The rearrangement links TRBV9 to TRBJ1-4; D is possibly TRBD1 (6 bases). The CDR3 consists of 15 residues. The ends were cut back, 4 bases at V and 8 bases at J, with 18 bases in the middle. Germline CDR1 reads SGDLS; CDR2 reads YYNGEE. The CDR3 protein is CASSLATGGGEKLFF. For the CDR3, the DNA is TGTGCCAGCAGCCTGGCGACAGGAGGTGGAGAAAAACTGTTTTTT.

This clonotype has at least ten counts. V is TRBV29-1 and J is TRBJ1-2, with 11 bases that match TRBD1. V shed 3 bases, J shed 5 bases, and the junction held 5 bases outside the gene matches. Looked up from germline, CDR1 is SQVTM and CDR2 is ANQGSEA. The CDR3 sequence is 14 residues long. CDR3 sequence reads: CSVEPGQGAYGYTF. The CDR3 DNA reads TGCAGCGTTGAGCCCGGACAGGGGGCTTATGGCTACACCTTC.

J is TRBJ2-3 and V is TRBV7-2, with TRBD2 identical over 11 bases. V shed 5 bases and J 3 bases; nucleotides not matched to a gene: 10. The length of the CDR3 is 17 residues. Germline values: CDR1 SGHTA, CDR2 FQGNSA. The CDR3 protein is CASSLQRLAGRTDTQYF. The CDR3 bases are TGTGCCAGCAGCCTCCAAAGACTAGCGGGAAGGACAGATACGCAGTATTTT.

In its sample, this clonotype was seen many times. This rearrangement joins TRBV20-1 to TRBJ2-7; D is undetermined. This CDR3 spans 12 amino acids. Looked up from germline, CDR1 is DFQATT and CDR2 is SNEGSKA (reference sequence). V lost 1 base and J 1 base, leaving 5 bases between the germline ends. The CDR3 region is CSARGPSYEQYF. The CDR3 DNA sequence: TGCAGTGCTAGAGGGCCATCCTACGAGCAGTACTTC.

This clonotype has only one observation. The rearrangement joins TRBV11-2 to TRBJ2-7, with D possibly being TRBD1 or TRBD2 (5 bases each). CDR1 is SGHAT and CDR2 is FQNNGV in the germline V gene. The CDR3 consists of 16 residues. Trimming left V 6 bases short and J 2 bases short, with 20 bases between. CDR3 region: CASSGGEGGPPYEQYF. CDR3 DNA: TGTGCCAGCAGTGGGGGTGAGGGCGGTCCTCCCTACGAGCAGTACTTC.

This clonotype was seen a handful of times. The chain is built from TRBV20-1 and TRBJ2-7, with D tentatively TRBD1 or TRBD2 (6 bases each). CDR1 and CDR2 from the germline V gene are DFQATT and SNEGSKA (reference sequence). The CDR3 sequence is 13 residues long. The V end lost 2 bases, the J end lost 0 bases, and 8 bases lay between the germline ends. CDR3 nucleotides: TGCAGTGCTAGACCGGGGGCCTCCTACGAGCAGTACTTC. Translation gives CSARPGASYEQYF.

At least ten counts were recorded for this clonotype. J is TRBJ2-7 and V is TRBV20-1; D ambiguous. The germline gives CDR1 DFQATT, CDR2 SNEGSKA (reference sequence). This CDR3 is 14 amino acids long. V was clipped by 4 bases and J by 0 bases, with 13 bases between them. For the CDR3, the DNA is TGCAGTGCTATCGGCCTGCCAAGCTCCTACGAGCAGTACTTC. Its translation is CSAIGLPSSYEQYF.